Sequencing of this TCR beta chain was carried out in a study of CD8+CD57+ T cells in acquired aplastic anemia. The CDR3 contains 17 residues. V lost 2 bases and J 6 bases, leaving 22 bases between the germline ends. Per germline, CDR1 SGHAT and CDR2 FQNNGV. There are many counts of this clonotype. Patients who underwent sequencing had shown CD8+CD57+ cell expansion by flow cytometry. Genomic DNA, the template, was used for profiling of the TCR beta VDJ and CDR3. MiXCR, applied by TCRdb to the reads, yields one record per CDR3 protein. The profile covers about 250,000 distinct CDR3 sequences, with 45% to 50% appearing a single time and approximately 7.8% taken by the ten largest.

The sequenced sample was sorted CD4+, CD8+, or CD8+CD57+ T cells (not recorded which) from PBMCs. The J gene is TRBJ1-2, the V gene TRBV11-2; D gene uncertain. The clonotype was recovered from a human donor with aplastic anemia. CDR3 bases: TGTGCCAGCAGCTTATACAGAATAACGAGGAGGGTCGATGGCTACACCTTC. Translation: CASSLYRITRRVDGYTF.